The T cell receptor (beta chain) described here comes from a study of shared clonotypes between healthy human individuals. Study-wide findings and caveats: What rarefaction showed was incomplete sorted-subset sequencing despite large depth.

Assay used: immunoSEQ multiplex PCR; TCRdb lists only in-frame clones, some missing. Here the sample spans 2 million to 2.5 million clones, 90% to 95% being singletons. To note about this clone: What it recognizes is unknown.

The CDR3 covers 12 residues. Trimming cost V 6 bases and J 0 bases, with 3 bases left between them. Germline V lookup: CDR1 ENHRY, CDR2 SYGVKD. The sequenced material came from naive CD4+ T cells sorted from blood. Stated subset: CD45RA+ positively selected. The chain uses TRBV10-3 and TRBJ2-4; D not resolved. This clonotype was obtained from a man between 18 and 29 years old in good health. The CDR3 DNA is TGTGCCATCAGGGGAGCCAAAAACATTCAGTACTTC. Protein sequence: CAIRGAKNIQYF.